The 12 T cell receptor beta chains given below trace back to one sample, sequenced in a study of blood T cell repertoires in COVID-19. Produced via immunoSEQ multiplex PCR; TCRdb's table is partial and in-frame only. Found here are roughly 250,000 clones, approximately 80% of them singletons; the top ten hold just under 3%. Sample: peripheral blood. The receptors derive from a woman aged 55-70 years with active or convalescent COVID-19.

This chain joins TRBV11-2 and TRBJ2-7, with D unclear. CDR1 SGHAT and CDR2 FQNNGV come from the germline V gene. This CDR3 contains 13 residues. V was clipped by 5 bases and J by 2 bases, with 10 bases between them. For the CDR3, the DNA is TGTGCCAGCAGCCCAGGCCGTCCCTACGAGCAGTACTTC. Translation: CASSPGRPYEQYF.

V usage is TRBV15 and J usage is TRBJ1-6; no definite D call. CDR3 length: 13 residues. The V gene lost 0 bases and the J gene lost 7 bases, with 4 bases spanning the gap. Germline V gene data show CDR1 as LNHNV and CDR2 as YYDKDF (reference sequence). In nucleotides, the CDR3 is TGTGCCACCAGCAGAGACGAGAATTCACCCCTCCACTTT. It is translated as CATSRDENSPLHF.

The chain has TRBV12-5 and TRBJ2-5; D may be TRBD1 (6 bases). The V and J ends lost 4 bases and 2 bases respectively, with 8 bases between them. The CDR3 sequence is 13 residues long. Germline CDR1 is LGHNT and CDR2 is FRNRAP. The CDR3 nucleotides read TGTGCTAGTGGTTCGGGACAACAAGAGACCCAGTACTTC. The encoded protein is CASGSGQQETQYF.

This chain uses TRBV3-1 (or the pseudogene TRBV3-2) with TRBJ1-1, with 7 bases fitting TRBD1. The CDR3 has 16 residues. In germline, CDR1 is LGHDT, CDR2 YNNKEL (reference sequence). V shed 5 bases and J 5 bases; nucleotides not matched to a gene: 14. The CDR3 coding sequence is TGTGCCAGCAGCGTTCGTCCGTCGACAGGGAGAACTGAAGCTTTCTTT. It codes for CASSVRPSTGRTEAFF.

This chain joins TRBV7-9 and TRBJ2-5; D remains unclear. Trimming stripped 1 base from V and 4 bases from J, with 10 bases between. Germline V gene data show CDR1 as SEHNR and CDR2 as FQNEAQ (reference sequence). The CDR3 totals 14 residues. CDR3 in amino acids: CASSLGSSRETQYF. The CDR3, as DNA: TGTGCCAGCAGCTTAGGTTCTAGTCGAGAGACCCAGTACTTC.

V usage is TRBV9 and J usage is TRBJ2-7, with a possible D match to TRBD1 (6 bases). The CDR3 has 15 residues. Germline loops: CDR1 SGDLS, CDR2 YYNGEE. V lost 0 bases and J lost 0, with 10 bases in between. CDR3 loop: CASSVGDTSSYEQYF. The CDR3 region has the DNA TGTGCCAGCAGCGTAGGGGACACTAGCTCCTACGAGCAGTACTTC.

The chain recombines TRBV25-1 with TRBJ1-1, with 7 bases that match TRBD1. V dropped 6 bases and J dropped 4; count of bases not matched to a gene: 8. The length of the CDR3 is 14 residues. From germline, CDR1 is MGHDK and CDR2 SYGVNS. The CDR3 DNA follows: TGTGCCAGCAGATCTCGGACAGGAGGCACTGAAGCTTTCTTT. Its protein product is CASRSRTGGTEAFF.

V is TRBV3-1 (or the pseudogene TRBV3-2) and J is TRBJ1-1; D might be TRBD1 (6 bases). The CDR3 is 16 amino acids. The V end was cut by 5 bases, the J end by 0 bases, with 16 bases between. Germline loops: CDR1 LGHDT, CDR2 YNNKEL (reference sequence). CDR3 sequence reads: CASSVGQNSLNTEAFF. The DNA of the CDR3 is TGTGCCAGCAGCGTTGGACAGAACTCTCTGAACACTGAAGCTTTCTTT.

J is TRBJ1-1 and V is TRBV19, with 9 bases identical to TRBD1. The CDR3 sequence is 15 residues long. Germline lookup yields CDR1 LNHDA and CDR2 SQIVND (reference sequence). The V and J ends lost 6 bases and 4 bases, in that order; junction bases with no gene match: 9. The chain's CDR3 is CASRQGAKSSTEAFF. CDR3 sequence (DNA): TGTGCCAGTAGACAGGGGGCAAAGAGTAGCACTGAAGCTTTCTTT.

This chain uses TRBV10-3 with TRBJ1-1; maybe TRBD1 (6 bases). V lost 5 bases, J lost 3 bases, and 25 bases lay in between. Germline values: CDR1 ENHRY, CDR2 SYGVKD. This CDR3 contains 18 residues. In nucleotides, the CDR3 is TGTGCCATCAGTTTCGCGGCCCCAGGGGTCGGATGGGACACTGAAGCTTTCTTT. Translation gives CAISFAAPGVGWDTEAFF.

This chain uses TRBV7-3 with TRBJ1-1; D not resolved. Germline-derived CDR1 and CDR2 are SGHTA and FQGTGA. Trimming pared 2 bases from V and 1 base from J, leaving 8 bases between. The CDR3 is 14 residues long. CDR3 sequence reads: CASSLFQENTEAFF. The CDR3 DNA follows: TGTGCCAGCAGCTTATTCCAGGAGAACACTGAAGCTTTCTTT.

The sample holds one count of this clone. The chain joins TRBV29-1 to TRBJ1-2, with D hard to call. The V gene lost 0 bases and the J gene lost 9 bases, with 11 bases spanning the gap. Germline CDR1 and CDR2: SQVTM and ANQGSEA. The CDR3 runs to 12 residues. CDR3 region: CSVEDAGLSYTF. In DNA, the CDR3 is TGCAGCGTTGAAGATGCGGGGTTAAGCTACACCTTC.